The 11 T cell receptor beta chains in this list originate from one sample, sequenced in a study of T-cell reconstitution after alpha-beta-depleted transplantation in children. TCRbeta library preparation incorporated unique molecular identifiers. One entry per CDR3 protein results from TCRdb running MiXCR on the PCR reads. This sample has around 600,000 distinct CDR3 sequences; roughly 23% occur once, and the top ten carry approximately 14%. The sample consisted of PBMCs, mostly from graft donor cells, taken 360 days after TCRalphabeta/CD19-depleted stem cell transplant. Receptor source: a boy under two years old who had a stem cell transplant for acute myeloid leukemia, so the T cells may come from the graft donor.

The chain has TRBV7-9 and TRBJ1-1, with D possibly TRBD1 on 5 matching bases. The CDR3 consists of 13 residues. V shed 4 bases and J shed 12 bases, with 18 bases lying between them. The germline V gene encodes CDR1 SEHNR and CDR2 FQNEAQ (reference sequence). The CDR3 coding sequence is TGTGCCAGCAGCTCTAGGGGTCCGGGGTTGACTTTCTTT. It translates to CASSSRGPGLTFF.

This clonotype showed up just a few times. The chain recombines TRBV20-1 with TRBJ2-5; 9 bases align to TRBD1. V lost 6 bases and J lost 7; bases outside the gene matches: 3. There are 11 residues in the CDR3. Germline V gene lookup returns CDR1 DFQATT and CDR2 SNEGSKA (reference sequence). The CDR3 DNA reads as TGCAGTGCCCAGACAGGGGGGACCCAGTACTTC. Protein: CSAQTGGTQYF.

This clonotype has a count of ten or more. The genes are TRBV20-1 and TRBJ1-4; a weak D match, TRBD1 (5 bases). The V and J ends lost 6 bases and 2 bases respectively, with 10 bases between them. CDR1 and CDR2 from the germline V gene are DFQATT and SNEGSKA (reference sequence). The CDR3 has 13 residues. The CDR3 sequence is CSAARDTNEKLFF. CDR3 bases: TGCAGTGCGGCCCGGGACACTAATGAAAAACTGTTTTTT.

This clonotype has a handful of counts. The rearrangement links TRBV5-6 to TRBJ2-1; D remains unclear. Per germline, CDR1 SGHDT and CDR2 YYEEEE. CDR3 length: 9 amino acids. With 10 bases removed from V and 14 bases from J, the gap between germline ends came to 13 bases. CDR3 amino acids: CAWGRAEFF. As DNA, the CDR3 is TGTGCCTGGGGTAGAGCAGAGTTCTTC.

Worth noting for this clonotype: This may be a read error, as it is one base from a much larger clone. The chain joins TRBV27 to TRBJ2-3; the D is unclear. TRBJ1-5 explains the end of the DNA better; the J call may be wrong. The germline V gene has CDR1 MNHEY and CDR2 SMNVEV (reference sequence). This CDR3 comprises 14 residues. The CDR3 sequence: CASSSAGRRDTQHF. Written as DNA, the CDR3 is TGTGCCAGCAGTTCGGCGGGTAGAAGAGATACGCAGCATTTT.

This chain links TRBV6-5 with TRBJ2-1; 10 nucleotides align to TRBD2. CDR3 size: 14 residues. CDR1 is MNHEY, CDR2 SVGAGI, per germline. V lost 8 bases to trimming and J lost 8 bases; unmatched junction nucleotides: 9. DNA for the CDR3: TGTGCCAGCGTTAGCGGGGGGTCCCAGGATGAGCAGTTCTTC. It translates to CASVSGGSQDEQFF.

This clonotype was seen ten or more times. The chain joins TRBV7-9 to TRBJ2-7; no reliable D call. Per germline, CDR1 SEHNR and CDR2 FQNEAQ (reference sequence). The CDR3 is 13 amino acids. Trimming shortened V by 3 bases and J by 3 bases, and 9 bases separated the two germline ends. The CDR3 DNA reads as TGTGCCAGCAGCTTCGATAGCAGCTACGAGCAGTACGTC. Translating it yields CASSFDSSYEQYV.

This clonotype was observed many times. This chain uses TRBV12-5 with TRBJ2-3; D is unclear. With 3 bases removed from V and 0 bases from J, the gap between germline ends came to 4 bases. Germline V gives CDR1 LGHNT, CDR2 FRNRAP. This CDR3 is built from 13 residues. CDR3 nucleotides: TGTGCTAGTGGTTTATTTAGCACAGATACGCAGTATTTT. Amino acid sequence: CASGLFSTDTQYF. The variable domain in full, completed from reference TRBV12-5 and TRBJ2-3, reads DARVTQTPRHKVTEMGQEVTMRCQPILGHNTVFWYRQTMMQGLELLAYFRNRAPLDDSGMPKDRFSAEMPDATLATLKIQPSEPRDSAVYFCASGLFSTDTQYFGPGTRLTVL.

The chain joins TRBV27 to TRBJ2-1; TRBD1 is a possible D gene (6 bases). The CDR3 has 14 residues. Per germline, CDR1 MNHEY and CDR2 SMNVEV (reference sequence). V was pared by 3 bases and J by 6 bases, with 12 bases between. For the CDR3, the DNA is TGTGCCAGCAGTTTTTGGGGGCCAGGCAATGAGCAGTTCTTC. The encoded protein is CASSFWGPGNEQFF.

This clonotype has a count of ten or more. The genes are TRBV20-1 and TRBJ1-4, with D tentatively TRBD1 (6 bases). CDR1 is DFQATT, CDR2 SNEGSKA, per germline (reference sequence). Trimming pared 6 bases from V and 6 bases from J, leaving 17 bases between. This CDR3 region has 14 residues. The CDR3 DNA reads TGCAGTGCCCAGAGGGGGGCGATGGATGAAAAACTGTTTTTT. Translating gives CSAQRGAMDEKLFF.

This clonotype was detected a few times. The V and J genes are TRBV20-1 and TRBJ2-5; 12 nucleotides align to TRBD2. The CDR3 totals 13 residues. J gave up 5 bases and V 5 bases, and 3 bases lay outside the gene matches. CDR1 DFQATT and CDR2 SNEGSKA come from the germline V gene (reference sequence). CDR3 sequence reads: CSALAGGLETQYF. In DNA, the CDR3 is TGCAGTGCTCTAGCGGGGGGGCTGGAGACCCAGTACTTC.